This T cell receptor (beta chain) was identified in a study of regulatory T cells in long-lasting Graves disease. This sample's time point: persistent/refractory GD, antithyroid drugs over 5 years with positive TRAb. Construction of the TCR library relied on RNA isolated from PBMCs. Library construction for TCR beta used iRepertoire HTBI primers and Arm-PCR of CDR3 regions. TCRdb redid the calling of the multiplex PCR reads with MiXCR, one entry per CDR3 protein. The table includes fewer than 600,000 distinct CDR3 sequences, approximately 23% detected once. The CDR3 runs 12 residues. V was shortened by 2 bases and J by 6 bases, with 5 bases between the two germline ends. Germline V gene sequence: CDR1 ENHRY, CDR2 SYGVKD.

This chain links TRBV10-3 with TRBJ2-1; no clear D gene. This receptor was taken from a female donor with Graves disease. Sequenced material: peripheral blood mononuclear cells (PBMCs), taken when the disease was refractory, from a patient treated with antithyroid drugs. The CDR3 DNA reads as TGTGCCATCAGTGAGGGACCCAATGAGCAGTTCTTC. Its protein product is CAISEGPNEQFF.